This T cell receptor (beta chain) derives from a study of CD8+CD57+ T cells in acquired aplastic anemia. The wider study: When averaged, DNA from sorted CD4+ and CD8+ cells came to approximately 3 ug. Study results and caveats: Around 29 CD8+ CDR3 sequences were shared between patients and controls.

Only patients with CD8+CD57+ cell expansion on flow cytometry were chosen for sequencing. Among the patients, none had received any therapy at the time of blood sampling. The CDR3 has 14 amino acids. Germline V gene lookup returns CDR1 SGDLS and CDR2 YYNGEE. Between the trimmed V and J ends, which lost 0 bases and 1 base, there was a span of 6 bases. Investigators profiled TCR beta VDJ and CDR3 from genomic DNA template. TCRdb fed the reads into MiXCR, producing one record per CDR3 protein. The profile shows roughly 260,000 distinct CDR3 sequences, approximately 50% of them singletons. This clonotype showed up many times. As yet, its antigen is unknown.

The sequence was collected from a human donor with aplastic anemia. The sample was sorted CD4+, CD8+, or CD8+CD57+ T cells (not recorded which) from PBMCs. This rearrangement joins TRBV9 to TRBJ2-3; D call uncertain. The chain's CDR3 is CASSVESRTDTQYF. In DNA, the CDR3 is TGTGCCAGCAGCGTAGAGTCCCGCACAGATACGCAGTATTTT.